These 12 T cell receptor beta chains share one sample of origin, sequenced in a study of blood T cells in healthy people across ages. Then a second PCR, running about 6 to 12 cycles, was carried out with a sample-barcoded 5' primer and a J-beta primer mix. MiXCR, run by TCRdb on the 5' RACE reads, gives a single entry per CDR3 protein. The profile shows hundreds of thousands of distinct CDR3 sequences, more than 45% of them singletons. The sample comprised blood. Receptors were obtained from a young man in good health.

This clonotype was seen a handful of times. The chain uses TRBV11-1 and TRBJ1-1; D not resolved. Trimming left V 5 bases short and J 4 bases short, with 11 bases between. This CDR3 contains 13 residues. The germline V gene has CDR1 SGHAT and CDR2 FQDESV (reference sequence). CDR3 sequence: CASSQIGVTEAFF. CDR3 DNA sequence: TGTGCCAGCAGCCAGATCGGGGTCACTGAAGCTTTCTTT. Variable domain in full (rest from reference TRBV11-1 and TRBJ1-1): EAEVAQSPRYKITEKSQAVAFWCDPISGHATLYWYRQILGQGPELLVQFQDESVVDDSQLPKDRFSAERLKGVDSTLKIQPAELGDSAMYLCASSQIGVTEAFFGQGTRLTVV.

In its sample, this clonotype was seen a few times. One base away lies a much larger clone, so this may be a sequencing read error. The DNA of the CDR3 is TGTGCCAGCAGCTTAGTGTGGAAAGAGACCCAGTACTTC. Translation gives CASSLVWKETQYF. The chain has TRBV7-2 and TRBJ2-5; no reliable D call. Germline assignment: CDR1 SGHTA and CDR2 FQGNSA. The V gene lost 1 base and the J gene lost 3 bases, with 6 bases spanning the gap. The CDR3 length is 13 residues.

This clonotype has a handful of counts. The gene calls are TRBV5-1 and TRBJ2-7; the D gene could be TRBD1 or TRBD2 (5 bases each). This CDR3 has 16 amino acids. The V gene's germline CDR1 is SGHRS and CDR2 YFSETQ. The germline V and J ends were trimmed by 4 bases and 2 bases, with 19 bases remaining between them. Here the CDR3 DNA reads TGCGCCAGCAGCCCGAGGGTCATGGACACCGCCTACGAGCAGTACTTC. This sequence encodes CASSPRVMDTAYEQYF.

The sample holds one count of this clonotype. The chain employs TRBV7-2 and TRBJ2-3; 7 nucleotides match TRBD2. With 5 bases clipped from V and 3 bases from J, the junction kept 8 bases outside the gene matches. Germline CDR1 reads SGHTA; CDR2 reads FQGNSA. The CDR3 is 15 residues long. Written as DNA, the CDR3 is TGTGCCAGCAGCAGTGTAGCGGGTTGGACAGATACGCAGTATTTT. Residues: CASSSVAGWTDTQYF.

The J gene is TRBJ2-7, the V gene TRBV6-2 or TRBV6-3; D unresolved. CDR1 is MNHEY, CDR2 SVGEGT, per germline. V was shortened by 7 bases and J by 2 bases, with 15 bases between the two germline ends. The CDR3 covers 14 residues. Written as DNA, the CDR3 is TGTGCCAGCAAATCTCCGACTCCAGCCTACGAGCAGTACTTC. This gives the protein CASKSPTPAYEQYF.

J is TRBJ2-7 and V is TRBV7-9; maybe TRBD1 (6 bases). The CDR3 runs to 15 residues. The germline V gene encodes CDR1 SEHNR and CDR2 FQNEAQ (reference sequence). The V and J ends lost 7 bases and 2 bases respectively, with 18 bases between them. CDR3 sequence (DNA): TGTGCCAGCACCCCAGGGGCAGGTTTAACCTACGAGCAGTACTTC. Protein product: CASTPGAGLTYEQYF.

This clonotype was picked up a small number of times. This CDR3 reads CASSLDWRETQYF. As DNA, the CDR3 is TGTGCCAGCAGCTTAGATTGGAGGGAGACCCAGTACTTC. This chain joins TRBV11-2 and TRBJ2-5; tentatively, D is TRBD2 (5 bases). Germline V lookup: CDR1 SGHAT, CDR2 FQNNGV. This CDR3 comprises 13 residues. Trimming removed 0 bases from V and 5 bases from J, with 7 bases in between.

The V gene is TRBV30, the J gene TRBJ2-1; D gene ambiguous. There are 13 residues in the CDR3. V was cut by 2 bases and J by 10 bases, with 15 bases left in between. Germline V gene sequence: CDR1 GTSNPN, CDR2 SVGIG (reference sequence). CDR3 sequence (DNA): TGTGCCTGGAGTCCCACCCTGCGATTGGAGCAGTTCTTC. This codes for CAWSPTLRLEQFF.

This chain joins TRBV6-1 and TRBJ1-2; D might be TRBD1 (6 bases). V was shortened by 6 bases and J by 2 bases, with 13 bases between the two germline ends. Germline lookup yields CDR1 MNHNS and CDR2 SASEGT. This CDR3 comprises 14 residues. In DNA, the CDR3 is TGTGCCAGCAGGTCCAGGGGAAGGAACTATGGCTACACCTTC. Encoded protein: CASRSRGRNYGYTF.

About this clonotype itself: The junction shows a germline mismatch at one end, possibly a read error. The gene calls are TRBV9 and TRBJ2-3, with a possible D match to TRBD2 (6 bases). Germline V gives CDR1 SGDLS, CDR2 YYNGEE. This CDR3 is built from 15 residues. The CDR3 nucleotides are TGTGCCGGCAGCGTATGGCGGGGCGAGACAGATACGCAGTATTTT. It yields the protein CAGSVWRGETDTQYF.

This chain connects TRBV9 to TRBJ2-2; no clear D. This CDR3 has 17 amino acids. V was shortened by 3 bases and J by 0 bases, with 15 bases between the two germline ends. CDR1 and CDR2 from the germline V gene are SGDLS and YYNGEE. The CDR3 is CASSAEGRRANTGELFF. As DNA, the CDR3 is TGTGCCAGCAGCGCCGAAGGCAGGCGCGCGAACACCGGGGAGCTGTTTTTT.

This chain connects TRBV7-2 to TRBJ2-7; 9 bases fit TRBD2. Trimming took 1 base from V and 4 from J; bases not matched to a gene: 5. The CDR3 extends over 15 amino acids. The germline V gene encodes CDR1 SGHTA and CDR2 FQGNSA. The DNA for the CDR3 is TGTGCCAGCAGCTTAGGCCTAGCGGGACCGTACGAGCAGTACTTC. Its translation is CASSLGLAGPYEQYF.